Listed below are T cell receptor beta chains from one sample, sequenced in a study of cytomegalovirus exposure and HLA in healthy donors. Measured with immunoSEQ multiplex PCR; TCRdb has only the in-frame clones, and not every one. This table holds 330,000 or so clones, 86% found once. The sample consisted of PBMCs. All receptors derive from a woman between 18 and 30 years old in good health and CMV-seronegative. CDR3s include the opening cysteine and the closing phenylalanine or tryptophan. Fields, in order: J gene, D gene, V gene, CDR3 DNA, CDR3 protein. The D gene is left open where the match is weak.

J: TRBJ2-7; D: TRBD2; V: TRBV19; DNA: TGTGCCAGTAGGCCTACTGCCAGCGGGAGGTTCAACGAGCAGTACTTC; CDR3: CASRPTASGRFNEQYF
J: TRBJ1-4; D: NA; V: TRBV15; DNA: TGTGCCACCAGCAGAGATAGGCAGGGGAATGAAAAACTGTTTTTT; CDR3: CATSRDRQGNEKLFF
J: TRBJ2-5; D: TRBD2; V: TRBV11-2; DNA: TGTGCCAGCAGCCAGGGACTAGCGGGAGATGAGACCCAGTACTTC; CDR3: CASSQGLAGDETQYF
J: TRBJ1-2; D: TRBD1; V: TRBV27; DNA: TGTGCCAGCAGTTTATTTCCCGGACAGGGCTTCGATGGCTACACCTTC; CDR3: CASSLFPGQGFDGYTF
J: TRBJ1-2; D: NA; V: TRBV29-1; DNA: TGCAGCGTTCGTCTGGGAGATGGCTACACCTTC; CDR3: CSVRLGDGYTF
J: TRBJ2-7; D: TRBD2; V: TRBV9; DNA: TGTGCCAGCAGCGTCGGCGGGAGAGGCGGCAACGAGCAGTACTTC; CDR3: CASSVGGRGGNEQYF
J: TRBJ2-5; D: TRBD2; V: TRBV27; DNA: TGTGCCAGCTCAAGCGGGAGAGGGGTAGAGACCCAGTACTTC; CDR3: CASSSGRGVETQYF
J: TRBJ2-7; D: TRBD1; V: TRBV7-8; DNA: TGTGCCAGCAGCCGTCGACAGGGAGACTACGAGCAGTACTTC; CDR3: CASSRRQGDYEQYF
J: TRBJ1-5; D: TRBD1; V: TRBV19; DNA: TGTGCCAGTAGTATAGGGCCCGGGACAGACAATCAGCCCCAGCATTTT; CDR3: CASSIGPGTDNQPQHF
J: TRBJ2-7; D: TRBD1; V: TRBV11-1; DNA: TGTGCCAGCAGCTTCCTCGAGGGACAGGGATACTACGAGCAGTACTTC; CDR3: CASSFLEGQGYYEQYF
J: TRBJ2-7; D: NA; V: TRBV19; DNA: TGTGCCAGTAGTATAGCCTCCGGCGAGCAGTACTTC; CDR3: CASSIASGEQYF
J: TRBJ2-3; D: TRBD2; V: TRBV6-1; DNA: TGTGCCAGCAGGGAGCGGGGAGGGGGCACAGATACGCAGTATTTT; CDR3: CASRERGGGTDTQYF
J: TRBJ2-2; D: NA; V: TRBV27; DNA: TGTGCCAGCAGTCACGTACCCCCCCGGGACACCGGGGAGCTGTTTTTT; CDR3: CASSHVPPRDTGELFF
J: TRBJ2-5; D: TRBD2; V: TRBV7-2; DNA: TGTGCCAGCAGCTCTAGCGGGAGGGAAGAGACCCAGTACTTC; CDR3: CASSSSGREETQYF
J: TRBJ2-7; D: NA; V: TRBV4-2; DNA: TGTGCCAGCAGCCGGTCCCTTTCTAGCTCCTACGAGCAGTACTTC; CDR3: CASSRSLSSSYEQYF
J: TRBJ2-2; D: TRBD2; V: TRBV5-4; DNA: TGTGCCAGCAGCTTGGATTCTAGCGGGACGAACACCGGGGAGCTGTTTTTT; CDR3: CASSLDSSGTNTGELFF
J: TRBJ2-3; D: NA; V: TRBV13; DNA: TGTGCCAGCAGCTTAGCGGGAATCACAGATACGCAGTATTTT; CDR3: CASSLAGITDTQYF
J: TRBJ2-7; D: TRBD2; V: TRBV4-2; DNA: TGTGCCAGCAGCCGGACCGGGACTAGCGTTTCCTACGAGCAGTACTTC; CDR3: CASSRTGTSVSYEQYF